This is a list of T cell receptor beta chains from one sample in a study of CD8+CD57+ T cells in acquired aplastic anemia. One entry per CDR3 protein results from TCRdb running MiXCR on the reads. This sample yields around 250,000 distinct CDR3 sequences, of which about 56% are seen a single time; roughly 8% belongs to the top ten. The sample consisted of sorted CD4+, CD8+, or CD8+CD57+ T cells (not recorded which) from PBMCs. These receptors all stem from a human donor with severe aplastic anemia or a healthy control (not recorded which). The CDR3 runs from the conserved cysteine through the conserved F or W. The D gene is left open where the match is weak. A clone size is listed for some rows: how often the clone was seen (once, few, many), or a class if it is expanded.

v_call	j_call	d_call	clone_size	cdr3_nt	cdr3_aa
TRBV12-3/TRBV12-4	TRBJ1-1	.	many	TGTGCCATTGGGGAGGGATACACTGAAGCTTTCTTT	CAIGEGYTEAFF
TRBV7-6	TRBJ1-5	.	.	TGTGCCAGCAGCTTGGGGTCGGGCCAGCCCCAGCATTTT	CASSLGSGQPQHF
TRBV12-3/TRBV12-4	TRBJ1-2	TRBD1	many	TGTGCCAGCAGTTTAGGCCTTCGCGGGCAAACAGGGGGCGACTATGGCTACACCTTC	CASSLGLRGQTGGDYGYTF
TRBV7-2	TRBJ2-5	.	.	TGTGCCAGCAGTTCTTATGTCCGACACAACTTGGAGGAGACCCAGTACTTC	CASSSYVRHNLEETQYF
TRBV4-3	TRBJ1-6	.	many	TGCGCCAGCAGCCAAGAGTCCAGGGCTAATTCACCCCTCCACTTT	CASSQESRANSPLHF
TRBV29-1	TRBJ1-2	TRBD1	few	TGCAGCGTTGAAACAGGGGCGGGTGGCTACACCTTC	CSVETGAGGYTF
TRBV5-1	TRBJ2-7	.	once	TGCGCCAGCAGCTTACCGAACCCGAACACCGGGGACCCCTACGAGCAGTACTTC	CASSLPNPNTGDPYEQYF
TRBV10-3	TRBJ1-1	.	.	TGTGCCATCAGTTACTCGGGGGGCCCCACTGAAGCTTTCTTT	CAISYSGGPTEAFF
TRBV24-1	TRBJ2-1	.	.	TGTGCCACCAGTGGGCTAGCGAGGAGCTCCTACAATGAGCAGTTCTTC	CATSGLARSSYNEQFF
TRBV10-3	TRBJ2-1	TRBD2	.	TGTGCCACCAGGGACTCGGCGGGAGATGAGCAGTTCTTC	CATRDSAGDEQFF
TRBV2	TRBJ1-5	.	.	TGTGCCAGCAGCCCGGACAGTACCTATAGCAATCAGCCCCAGCATTTT	CASSPDSTYSNQPQHF
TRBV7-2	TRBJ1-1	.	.	TGTGCCAGCAGAGACGGGGGCGGGTCGAACACTGAAGCTTTCTTT	CASRDGGGSNTEAFF
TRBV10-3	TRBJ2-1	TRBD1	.	TGTGCCATCAGCACTCGGGACAGGGGGCCCGATGAGCAGTTCTTC	CAISTRDRGPDEQFF
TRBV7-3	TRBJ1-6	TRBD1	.	TGTGCCAGCAGCCCGGGACAGTTTAATTCACCCCTCCACTTT	CASSPGQFNSPLHF
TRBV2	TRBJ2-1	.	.	TGTGCCAGCAGATACCAGGGTGAGCAGTTCTTC	CASRYQGEQFF
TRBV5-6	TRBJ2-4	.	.	TGTGCCAGCAGCTTGGTGGGGACTGGGATTGACATTCAGTACTTC	CASSLVGTGIDIQYF
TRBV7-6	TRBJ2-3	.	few	TGTGCCAGCGGACCCTCTTACGATACGCAGTATTTT	CASGPSYDTQYF
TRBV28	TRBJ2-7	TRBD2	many	TGTGCCCTCGGGCATCTAGCGGGAGGGAGACGGGAGCAGTACTTC	CALGHLAGGRREQYF
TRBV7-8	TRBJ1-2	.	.	TGTGCCAGCAGCATGGGGGGGGACTATGGCTACACCTTC	CASSMGGDYGYTF
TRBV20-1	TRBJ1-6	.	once	TGCAGTGCTAGAGAGGCAAGGGTGAGCTCCTATAATTCACCCCTCCACTTT	CSAREARVSSYNSPLHF
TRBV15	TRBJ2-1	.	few	TGTGCCACCAGCAGAGATTGGTCCCTGAATGAGCAGTTCTTC	CATSRDWSLNEQFF
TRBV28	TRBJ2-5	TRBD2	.	TGTGCCAGCAGATCACTCCCATGGGAGGGTCAAGAGACCCAGTACTTC	CASRSLPWEGQETQYF
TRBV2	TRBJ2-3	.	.	TGTGCCAGCAGTGGGACAGAAGTGGGGACTAACGGGACGTTT	CASSGTEVGTNGTF
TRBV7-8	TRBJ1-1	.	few	TGTGCCAGCAGCCCCGACCCTCGGAACACTGAAGCTTTCTTT	CASSPDPRNTEAFF
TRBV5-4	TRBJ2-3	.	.	TGTGCCAGCAGCAGCGACGCGGGGTTACGGGGAGATACGCAGTATTTT	CASSSDAGLRGDTQYF
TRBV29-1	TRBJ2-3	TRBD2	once	TGCAGCGTTGAAGTGGGCGGGAGGGCCGGAAAGGCAGATACGCAGTATTTT	CSVEVGGRAGKADTQYF
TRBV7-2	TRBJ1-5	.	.	TGTGCCAGCAGCTTACTATGGGGTCAGCCCCAGCATTTT	CASSLLWGQPQHF
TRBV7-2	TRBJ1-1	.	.	TGTGCCAGCAGCTTAGGATGGTTGGCCCTAGGGGACACTGAAGCTTTCTTT	CASSLGWLALGDTEAFF
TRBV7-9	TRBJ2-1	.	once	TGTGCCAGCAGCTTAACGCTGGGTGTGGACGTTGGCTTGAACAATGAGCAGTTCTTC	CASSLTLGVDVGLNNEQFF
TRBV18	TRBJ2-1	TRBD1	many	TGTGCCAGCTCACCTAAGGACAGGAGCCTTTCCAATGAGCAGTTCTTC	CASSPKDRSLSNEQFF
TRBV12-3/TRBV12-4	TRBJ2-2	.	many	TGTGCCAGCAGTTTTACCGTCACCGGGGAGCTGTTTTTT	CASSFTVTGELFF
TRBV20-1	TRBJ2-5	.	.	TGCAGTGCTATAGCGGCCCAAGAGACCCAGTACTTC	CSAIAAQETQYF
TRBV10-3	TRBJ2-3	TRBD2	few	TGTGCCATCAGAGGTAGCGGGGGATCGAGGTTGGATACGCAGTATTTT	CAIRGSGGSRLDTQYF
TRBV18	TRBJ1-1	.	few	TGTGCCAGCTCCCAGTTGAAAAACACTGAAGCTTTCTTT	CASSQLKNTEAFF
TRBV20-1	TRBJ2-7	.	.	TGCAGTGCGAAGACACGAGACAACTCCTACGAGCAGTACTTC	CSAKTRDNSYEQYF